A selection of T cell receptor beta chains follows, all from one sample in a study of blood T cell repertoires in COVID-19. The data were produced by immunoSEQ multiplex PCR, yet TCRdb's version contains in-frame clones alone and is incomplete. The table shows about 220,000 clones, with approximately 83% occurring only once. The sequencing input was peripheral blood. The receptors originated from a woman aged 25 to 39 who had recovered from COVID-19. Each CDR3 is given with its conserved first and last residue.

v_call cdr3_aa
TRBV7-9 CASSLEGSGNTIYF
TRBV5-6 CASSSPRDRGGREQYF
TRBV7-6 CASSLVPGQTNTGELFF
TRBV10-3 CAISEYTYEQYF
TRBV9 CASSVGAGAPGGNEQFF
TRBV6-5 CATSGSSYNEQFF
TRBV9 CASSADFARPGNTIYF
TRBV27 CASRRMAGQVDGYTF
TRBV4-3 CASSQDSTGFSYEQYF
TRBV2 CASSAPSGGETQYF
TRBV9 CASSVAAEGGIAGYTF
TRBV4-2 CASSQEGTAYTEAFF
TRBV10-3 CAISESGQSTGELFF
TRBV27 CASRPLNPRDRGKPEQYF
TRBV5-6 CASSFATGLQETQYF
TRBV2 CASNPGVMDYTF
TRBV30 CAWTDRPNQPQHF
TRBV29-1 CSVVTGRNTEAFF
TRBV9 CASSVGQGAAGELFF
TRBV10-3 CAISAGARGGNTIYF
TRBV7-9 CASSSIEKLFF
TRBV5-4 CASSFPVGGEETQYF
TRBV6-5 CASTNRHPYGYTF
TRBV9 CASSVATVTGGTGELFF
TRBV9 CASSVGEGRSTGELFF
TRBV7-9 CASKERGGPSYEQYF